This T cell receptor beta chain was obtained from a study of control samples from healthy donors and cancer patients. Method: immunoSEQ multiplex PCR; TCRdb's copy keeps in-frame clones and lacks some. The sample has around 110,000 clones; more than 70% are singletons. Germline-derived CDR1 and CDR2 are SGHRS and YFSETQ. V was clipped by 5 bases and J by 5 bases; unmatched bases: 5. CDR3 size: 13 residues. The source material was blood. V gene TRBV5-1 combines with J gene TRBJ2-5; 8 positions match TRBD2. This receptor was taken from a woman between 65 and 79 years old in good health. CDR3 coding DNA: TGCGCCAGCAGGAAGGGACTAGGCGAGACCCAGTACTTC. As protein: CASRKGLGETQYF.